This TCR beta chain comes out of a study of T cell responses to AZD1222 COVID-19 vaccine. Study-level results: Dominant at 160-218 and 743-854, vaccine-associated CD4 TCRs also spanned spike.

V was clipped by 6 bases and J by 7 bases; unmatched bases: 7. The CDR3 is made up of 15 amino acids. Germline V gives CDR1 ENHRY, CDR2 SYGVKD. Method: immunoSEQ multiplex PCR; TCRdb's copy keeps in-frame clones and lacks some. The sample comprises 45,000 to 60,000 clones, approximately 88% of which are singletons, and under 2% rests with the top ten. In its sample, this clone was seen once. The antigen is undetermined. V is TRBV10-3 and J is TRBJ2-1; 12 bases agree with TRBD2. The input for sequencing was peripheral blood, taken on day 0 of AZD1222 vaccination. This clonotype originated in an adult in good health. The CDR3 nucleotides read TGTGCCATCAGAGGACTAGCGGGACCCCAAAATGAGCAGTTCTTC. Translated: CAIRGLAGPQNEQFF.